The entry below describes one T cell receptor (beta chain). Per the original methods: Estimation of nucleated cell counts relied on the amplification of reference gene primers. Sequenced by immunoSEQ multiplex PCR; TCRdb stores in-frame clones only, minus some. For V, J and clone size, that table is used; D and trimming come from the DNA. The sample gives some 220,000 clones, about 78% of which show up once; 7.2% is in the top ten. The sample is drawn from a study of blood T cell repertoires in COVID-19. The TCR originated in a woman aged 65 to 85 with acute or convalescent COVID-19. The specimen was peripheral blood.

The CDR3 nucleotides read TGTGCCAGCTCACGAAGCAGGGGGTCGAAGGACGAAGCTTTCTTT. Protein: CASSRSRGSKDEAFF. This chain uses TRBV18 with TRBJ1-1, with 7 nucleotides matching TRBD1. The CDR3 covers 15 residues. Germline assignment: CDR1 KGHSH and CDR2 LQKENI. Trimming at V came to 4 bases and at J to 8 bases, leaving 13 bases not matched to a gene.